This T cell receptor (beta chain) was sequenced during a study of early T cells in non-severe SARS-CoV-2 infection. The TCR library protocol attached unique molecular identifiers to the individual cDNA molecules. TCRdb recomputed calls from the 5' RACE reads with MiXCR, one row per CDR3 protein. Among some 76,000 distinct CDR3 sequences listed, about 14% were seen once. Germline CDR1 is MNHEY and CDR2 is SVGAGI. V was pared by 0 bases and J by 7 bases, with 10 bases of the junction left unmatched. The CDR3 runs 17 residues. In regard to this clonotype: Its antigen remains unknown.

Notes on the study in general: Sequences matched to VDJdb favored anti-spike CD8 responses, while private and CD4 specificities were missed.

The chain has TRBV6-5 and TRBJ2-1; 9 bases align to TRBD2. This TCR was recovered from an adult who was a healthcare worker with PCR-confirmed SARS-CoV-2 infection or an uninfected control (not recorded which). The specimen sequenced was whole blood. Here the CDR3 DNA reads TGTGCCAGCAGTTACTCCCATAGCGGGAGTAACCGGAATGAGCAGTTCTTC. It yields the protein CASSYSHSGSNRNEQFF.